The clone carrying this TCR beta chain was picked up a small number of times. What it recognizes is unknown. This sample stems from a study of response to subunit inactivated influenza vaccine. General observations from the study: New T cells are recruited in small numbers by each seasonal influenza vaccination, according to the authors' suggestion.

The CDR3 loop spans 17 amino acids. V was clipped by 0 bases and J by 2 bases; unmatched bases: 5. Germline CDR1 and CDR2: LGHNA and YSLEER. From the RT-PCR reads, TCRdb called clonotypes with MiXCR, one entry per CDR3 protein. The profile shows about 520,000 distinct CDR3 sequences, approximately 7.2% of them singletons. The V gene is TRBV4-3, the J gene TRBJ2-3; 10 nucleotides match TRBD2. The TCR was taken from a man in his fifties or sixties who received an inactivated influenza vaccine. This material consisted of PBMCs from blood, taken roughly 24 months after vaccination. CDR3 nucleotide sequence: TGCGCCAGCAGCCAAGATCTTAGCGGGAGGACCACAGATACGCAGTATTTT. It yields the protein CASSQDLSGRTTDTQYF.